The 14 T cell receptor beta chains below all came from one sample that was sequenced in a study of cytomegalovirus exposure and HLA in healthy donors. The PCR had 60 Vbeta and 13 Jbeta primers. Sequencing was performed with immunoSEQ multiplex PCR; in TCRdb, only in-frame clones are kept and a portion is missing. The sample records some 70,000 clones, around 77% being singletons. Sequenced sample: PBMCs. These receptor sequences come from a man aged 50 to 59 in good health and CMV-seronegative.

This chain joins TRBV10-3 and TRBJ1-3, with 10 bases lining up with TRBD1. In germline, CDR1 is ENHRY, CDR2 SYGVKD. V shed 4 bases, J shed 1 base, and the junction held 4 bases outside the gene matches. This CDR3 is built from 16 residues. The CDR3, as DNA: TGTGCCATCAGTGGCGACAGGGGGCGGTCTGGAAACACCATATATTTT. As protein: CAISGDRGRSGNTIYF.

A word on this clone: The identical CDR3 is also encoded by other nucleotide sequences in the sample. This chain uses TRBV30 with TRBJ2-1; 7 bases fit TRBD2. Losses at the gene ends were 3 bases for V and 3 bases for J; bases not matched to a gene: 2. The CDR3 totals 13 residues. From germline, CDR1 is GTSNPN and CDR2 SVGIG (reference sequence). DNA of the CDR3: TGTGCCTGGAGCGGGGGGTACTACAATGAGCAGTTCTTC. This codes for CAWSGGYYNEQFF.

This clone is a singleton in its sample. V usage is TRBV18 and J usage is TRBJ2-3; 13 nucleotides align to TRBD2. Looked up from germline, CDR1 is KGHSH and CDR2 is LQKENI. There are 17 residues in the CDR3. The junction had 2 bases not matched to a gene; V was cut back by 2 bases and J by 0 bases. This chain's CDR3 is CASSPWTSGGSTDTQYF. The CDR3 nucleotides are TGTGCCAGCTCACCATGGACTAGCGGGGGTAGCACAGATACGCAGTATTTT.

The V gene is TRBV5-1, the J gene TRBJ2-1; 8 bases fit TRBD2. Germline-derived CDR1 and CDR2 are SGHRS and YFSETQ. The CDR3 contains 14 residues. The V segment lost 2 bases and the J segment 6 bases; nucleotides outside the gene matches: 4. The CDR3 DNA is TGCGCCAGCAGCTTAATCGCGGGAGGCAATGAGCAGTTCTTC. Translation: CASSLIAGGNEQFF.

This chain joins TRBV2 and TRBJ1-1; D gene ambiguous. CDR1 and CDR2 (germline): SNHLY, FYNNEI. Trimming stripped 5 bases from V and 0 bases from J, with 7 bases between. CDR3 length: 13 residues. Here the CDR3 DNA reads TGTGCCAGCAGTCAGGTTTTGAACACTGAAGCTTTCTTT. As protein: CASSQVLNTEAFF.

The gene calls are TRBV13 and TRBJ2-5; 10 bases are a match to TRBD2. CDR1 is PRHDT and CDR2 is FYEKMQ in the germline V gene (reference sequence). Trimming took 6 bases from V and 5 from J; bases not matched to a gene: 9. The length of the CDR3 is 15 residues. The CDR3 is CASSLSSGGWETQYF. The CDR3 DNA follows: TGTGCCAGCAGTCTATCTAGCGGGGGTTGGGAGACCCAGTACTTC.

The chain joins TRBV4-2 to TRBJ1-4; no clear D gene. Germline V CDR1 and CDR2: LGHNA, YNFKEQ. V gave up 0 bases and J gave up 8 bases, with 13 bases separating them. This CDR3 has 15 amino acids. The CDR3 sequence: CASSQEDGSVEKLFF. DNA for the CDR3: TGTGCCAGCAGCCAAGAAGATGGGAGTGTGGAAAAACTGTTTTTT.

The chain uses TRBV5-4 and TRBJ2-6; a possible D gene is TRBD2 (5 bases). Per germline, CDR1 SGHNT and CDR2 YYREEE (reference sequence). The germline V and J ends were trimmed by 1 base and 4 bases, with 12 bases remaining between them. The CDR3 is made up of 16 amino acids. Here the CDR3 DNA reads TGTGCCAGCAGCTTGCCCCCGGGGTACGGGGCCAACGTCCTGACTTTC. It yields the protein CASSLPPGYGANVLTF.

CDR3 region: CASRGTGNSPLHF. In nucleotides, the CDR3 is TGTGCCAGCAGGGGGACAGGGAATTCACCCCTCCACTTT. V usage is TRBV27 and J usage is TRBJ1-6; the match to TRBD1 covers 9 bases. Germline CDR1 and CDR2: MNHEY and SMNVEV (reference sequence). V trimming: 6 bases; J trimming: 7 bases; junction bases outside the gene matches: 1. CDR3 length: 13 residues.

The genes are TRBV19 and TRBJ2-3; 9 bases line up with TRBD2. This CDR3 has 16 residues. Per the germline V gene, CDR1 is LNHDA and CDR2 is SQIVND (reference sequence). With 3 bases clipped from V and 4 bases from J, the junction kept 8 bases outside the gene matches. The CDR3 spells CASSMGSGRPPDTQYF. The CDR3 DNA is TGTGCCAGTAGTATGGGCAGCGGGAGGCCCCCAGATACGCAGTATTTT.

V usage is TRBV5-4 and J usage is TRBJ2-5; no firm D call. CDR1 is SGHNT, CDR2 YYREEE, per germline (reference sequence). This CDR3 is built from 14 residues. V was clipped by 0 bases and J by 1 base, with 7 bases between them. CDR3 in amino acids: CASSLGSVQETQYF. CDR3 coding DNA: TGTGCCAGCAGCTTGGGCAGCGTCCAAGAGACCCAGTACTTC.

This chain links TRBV7-9 with TRBJ2-7; a possible D gene is TRBD1 (6 bases). This CDR3 has 15 amino acids. The germline V gene has CDR1 SEHNR and CDR2 FQNEAQ (reference sequence). V was pared by 5 bases and J by 3 bases, with 17 bases between. The CDR3 region has the DNA TGTGCCAGCAGCGGACAAAGGGACATTAACTACGAGCAGTACTTC. Amino acids: CASSGQRDINYEQYF.

This clone appeared once. The chain couples TRBV25-1 to TRBJ2-1; 7 nucleotides line up with TRBD2. V gave up 3 bases and J gave up 5 bases; unmatched junction bases: 7. CDR3 length: 15 residues. Germline lookup yields CDR1 MGHDK and CDR2 SYGVNS. Here the CDR3 DNA reads TGTGCCAGCAGTGATACCAAGGGGAGGGACAATGAGCAGTTCTTC. Translation: CASSDTKGRDNEQFF.

This clone turned up a few times. The chain links TRBV5-1 to TRBJ2-1, with D possibly matching TRBD2 (5 bases). CDR1 and CDR2 from the germline V gene are SGHRS and YFSETQ. The CDR3 covers 16 residues. V was pared by 1 base and J by 6 bases, with 17 bases between. In nucleotides, the CDR3 is TGCGCCAGCAGCTTGTCAGGACTCTCCACAGTCAATGAGCAGTTCTTC. The encoded protein is CASSLSGLSTVNEQFF.